This is a list of T cell receptor beta chains from one sample in a study of T cell responses to AZD1222 COVID-19 vaccine. Sequenced by immunoSEQ multiplex PCR; TCRdb stores in-frame clones only, minus some. The sample lists 150,000 or so clones, 92% occurring once. The material was peripheral blood, obtained 28 days after the second AZD1222 dose. The receptor set was obtained from an adult who received the AZD1222 COVID-19 vaccine. CDR3s include the opening cysteine and the closing phenylalanine or tryptophan. A D gene is named only where the DNA matches it firmly. Clone sizes are given selectively: once, few, many, or a class where the clone is expanded.

D,J,size,V,CDR3,DNA
TRBD1,TRBJ2-3,NA,TRBV9,CASSASPGQAQYF,TGTGCCAGCAGCGCATCGCCGGGACAGGCGCAGTATTTT
TRBD1,TRBJ1-5,NA,TRBV6-1,CASSDIGGQGFNQPQHF,TGTGCCAGCAGTGATATCGGAGGACAGGGTTTCAATCAGCCCCAGCATTTT
NA,TRBJ2-1,NA,TRBV19,CASRPEGTPYNEQFF,TGTGCCAGTAGGCCCGAAGGGACTCCCTACAATGAGCAGTTCTTC
NA,TRBJ1-2,NA,TRBV28,CASSLTTPNGGYTF,TGTGCCAGCAGTCTAACGACCCCAAACGGTGGCTACACCTTC
TRBD2,TRBJ2-3,NA,TRBV2,CASSGTSGRPDTQYF,TGTGCCAGCAGTGGGACTAGCGGGCGCCCAGATACGCAGTATTTT
NA,TRBJ2-7,NA,TRBV28,CASSRGGLDYEQYF,TGTGCCAGCAGTAGGGGCGGGTTGGACTACGAGCAGTACTTC
NA,TRBJ1-4,NA,TRBV5-1,CASSFDGAGNEKLFF,TGCGCCAGCAGCTTTGATGGAGCTGGGAATGAAAAACTGTTTTTT
TRBD2,TRBJ2-1,NA,TRBV12-5,CASAPGTSGNEQFF,TGTGCTAGTGCCCCCGGGACTAGCGGAAATGAGCAGTTCTTC
NA,TRBJ1-5,NA,TRBV28,CASSLTLGNQPQHF,TGTGCCAGCAGTTTAACCTTGGGGAATCAGCCCCAGCATTTT
NA,TRBJ1-1,NA,TRBV10-2,CASSPPGSGLNTEAFF,TGCGCCAGCAGTCCCCCAGGGTCAGGATTGAACACTGAAGCTTTCTTT
NA,TRBJ2-7,NA,TRBV2,CASSEALGGEQYF,TGTGCCAGCAGTGAAGCGCTAGGGGGGGAGCAGTACTTC
TRBD2,TRBJ2-1,once,TRBV7-7,CASSPTSGGNNEQFF,TGTGCCAGCAGCCCGACTAGCGGGGGAAACAATGAGCAGTTCTTC
NA,TRBJ1-1,NA,TRBV27,CASSPGANTEAFF,TGTGCCAGCAGCCCAGGGGCGAACACTGAAGCTTTCTTT
TRBD2,TRBJ2-1,NA,TRBV6-4,CASSTQASGISYNEQFF,TGTGCCAGCAGTACGCAGGCTAGCGGGATTAGCTACAATGAGCAGTTCTTC
TRBD1,TRBJ1-1,NA,TRBV6-6,CALDVQGHTEAFF,TGTGCCCTCGATGTACAGGGGCACACTGAAGCTTTCTTT
NA,TRBJ1-1,NA,TRBV6-5,CASSYREDTEAFF,TGTGCCAGCAGTTACCGGGAAGACACTGAAGCTTTCTTT
NA,TRBJ2-5,NA,TRBV15,CATSTPLPETQYF,TGTGCCACCAGCACCCCGCTACCAGAGACCCAGTACTTC
NA,TRBJ2-5,NA,TRBV19,CASSIDDRKTQYF,TGTGCCAGTAGTATAGATGATCGGAAGACCCAGTACTTC
NA,TRBJ1-3,NA,TRBV3-1/TRBV3-2,CASSQNPSSSGNTIYF,TGTGCCAGCAGCCAAAATCCCAGTTCCTCTGGAAACACCATATATTTT
NA,TRBJ1-2,NA,TRBV12-5,CASGLVTDSTGGYTF,TGTGCTAGTGGTTTGGTAACGGACAGCACTGGAGGCTACACCTTC
TRBD2,TRBJ2-1,once,TRBV9,CASTSGRGLYNEQFF,TGTGCCAGCACTAGCGGGAGGGGACTATACAATGAGCAGTTCTTC
TRBD1,TRBJ1-4,NA,TRBV9,CASSVYRGRATNEKLFF,TGTGCCAGCAGCGTTTACAGGGGGCGGGCAACTAATGAAAAACTGTTTTTT
NA,TRBJ2-1,NA,TRBV7-2,CASSLSLGSADEQFF,TGTGCCAGCAGCTTGTCGCTCGGCTCGGCGGATGAGCAGTTCTTC
TRBD2,TRBJ2-2,once,TRBV7-6,CASSSSGGPGELFF,TGTGCCAGCAGTTCTAGCGGGGGACCCGGGGAGCTGTTTTTT
TRBD1,TRBJ2-7,NA,TRBV5-4,CASSPGTGGHYEQYF,TGTGCCAGCAGTCCTGGGACAGGGGGCCACTACGAGCAGTACTTC
NA,TRBJ2-7,NA,TRBV6-2/TRBV6-3,CASSRPQRRSSYEQYF,TGTGCCAGCAGCCGCCCCCAACGGCGAAGCTCCTACGAGCAGTACTTC
NA,TRBJ1-2,NA,TRBV28,CASSLGGGANYGYTF,TGTGCCAGCAGTTTAGGGGGGGGCGCCAACTATGGCTACACCTTC
NA,TRBJ2-1,NA,TRBV10-3,CAISGPRGRGHGDEQFF,TGTGCCATCAGTGGGCCCCGAGGGAGGGGGCATGGGGATGAGCAGTTCTTC
TRBD2,TRBJ2-1,NA,TRBV5-1,CASSSPGGTYNEQFF,TGCGCCAGCAGCTCCCCGGGGGGGACGTACAATGAGCAGTTCTTC
TRBD2,TRBJ2-1,NA,TRBV19,CASSRSGLAGASAHEQFF,TGTGCCAGTAGCCGAAGCGGACTAGCGGGGGCTTCCGCCCATGAGCAGTTCTTC
NA,TRBJ1-2,NA,TRBV5-1,CASSLAGDGYTF,TGCGCCAGCAGCTTGGCGGGGGATGGCTACACCTTC
NA,TRBJ1-1,NA,TRBV28,CASRTGGRTEAFF,TGTGCCAGCAGGACCGGAGGGAGGACTGAAGCTTTCTTT
NA,TRBJ1-2,NA,TRBV25-1,CASSEGGLYGYTF,TGTGCCAGCAGTGAAGGGGGTCTCTATGGCTACACCTTC
TRBD2,TRBJ2-7,NA,TRBV9,CASSPRAAGVYEQYF,TGTGCCAGCAGCCCACGTGCGGCGGGAGTCTACGAGCAGTACTTC
TRBD2,TRBJ2-1,NA,TRBV6-5,CASSSDSGSNEQFF,TGTGCCAGCAGCTCCGATAGCGGGAGCAATGAGCAGTTCTTC
NA,TRBJ2-2,NA,TRBV9,CASSVAGTNTGELFF,TGTGCCAGCAGCGTAGCGGGAACCAACACCGGGGAGCTGTTTTTT
TRBD2,TRBJ2-1,NA,TRBV7-2,CASSVAPLAGGGYEQFF,TGTGCCAGCAGCGTGGCCCCGTTAGCGGGAGGCGGATATGAGCAGTTCTTC
NA,TRBJ1-5,once,TRBV28,CASSLPQAGQPQHF,TGTGCCAGCAGTTTACCACAGGCGGGTCAGCCCCAGCATTTT
TRBD2,TRBJ2-7,NA,TRBV28,CASRSTSVYEQYF,TGTGCCAGCAGATCGACTAGCGTCTACGAGCAGTACTTC
NA,TRBJ2-2,NA,TRBV19,CASSSSERKNTGELFF,TGTGCCAGTAGTTCATCCGAACGAAAGAACACCGGGGAGCTGTTTTTT
NA,TRBJ2-7,NA,TRBV28,CASSLYSLYEQYF,TGTGCCAGCAGTTTATACTCCCTTTACGAGCAGTACTTC
NA,TRBJ1-2,once,TRBV10-2,CASSESGRVHGYTF,TGCGCCAGCAGTGAGTCGGGCAGGGTGCATGGCTACACCTTC
NA,TRBJ1-2,NA,TRBV28,CASSLTGSIFLYGYTF,TGTGCCAGCAGTTTAACAGGTTCCATTTTTCTCTATGGCTACACCTTC